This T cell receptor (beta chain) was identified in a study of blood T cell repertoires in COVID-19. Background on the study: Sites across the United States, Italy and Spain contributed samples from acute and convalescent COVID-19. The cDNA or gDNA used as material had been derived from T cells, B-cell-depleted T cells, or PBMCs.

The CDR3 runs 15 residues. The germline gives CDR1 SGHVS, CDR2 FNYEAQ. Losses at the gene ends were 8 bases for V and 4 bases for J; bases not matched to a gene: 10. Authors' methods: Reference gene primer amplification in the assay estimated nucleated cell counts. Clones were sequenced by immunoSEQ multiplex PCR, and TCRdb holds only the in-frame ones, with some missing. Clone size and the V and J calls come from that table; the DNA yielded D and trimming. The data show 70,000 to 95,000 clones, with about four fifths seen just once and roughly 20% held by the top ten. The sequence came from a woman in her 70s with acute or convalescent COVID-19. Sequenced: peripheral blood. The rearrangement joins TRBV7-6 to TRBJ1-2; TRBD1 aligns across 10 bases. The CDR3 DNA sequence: TGTGCCAGCTCGACAGGGGGCACAGGGGGCTATGGCTACACCTTC. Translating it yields CASSTGGTGGYGYTF.